This T cell receptor (beta chain) stems from a study of shared clonotypes between healthy human individuals. Findings of the study overall: Genetic and exposure-history diversity was limited by the few donors.

This clone was picked up one time. The antigen is not known. Per the study methods: ImmunoSEQ sequences covered only the junction and lacked quality scores; filtering therefore differed. The protocol was immunoSEQ multiplex PCR, while the TCRdb copy is restricted to in-frame clones and leaves out a portion. The V and J calls and clone size were taken over from that table, and D and trimming were inferred from the DNA. The table records some 470,000 clones, less than 80% of them present only once. CDR1 and CDR2 from the germline V gene are MNHNS and SASEGT. The CDR3 is 16 amino acids. V lost 3 bases and J 2 bases, leaving 17 bases between the germline ends.

The chain recombines TRBV6-1 with TRBJ2-7, with D perhaps TRBD2 (5 bases). This sequence originates from a woman aged 40-49 years in good health. Some clones in this sample may be carry-over from other donors' samples. Sequencing input: PBMCs. DNA of the CDR3: TGTGCCAGCAGTGACCCTCAAGGACTTACGACCTACGAGCAGTACTTC. As protein: CASSDPQGLTTYEQYF.